This is a list of T cell receptor beta chains from one sample in a study of blood T cell repertoires in COVID-19. Clones were sequenced by immunoSEQ multiplex PCR, and TCRdb holds only the in-frame ones, with some missing. The table has 430,000 or so clones, about 88% seen once. The sample taken for sequencing was PBMCs or T cells enriched from blood (not recorded which). These TCRs come from a woman aged 18-29 years who had been exposed to COVID-19. Each CDR3 is given with its conserved first and last residue. Rows give clone size only sometimes, using once, few, many, or a class for an expanded clone.

>.|TRBV27
CASSLRLAGLETQYF
>.|TRBV19
CASSQLDKQGTQYF
>.|TRBV27
CASSPSVTYEQYF
>once|TRBV4-1
CASSQEGGATSLTGELFF
>.|TRBV6-5
CASSYSSQGLDEQYF
>.|TRBV30
CAWSVQGRWQFF
>.|TRBV9
CASSVPATGAGANVLTF
>.|TRBV28
CASRDSMGEQYF
>.|TRBV28
CASSLRLLDSYEQYF
>.|TRBV7-2
CASSLESLAGGEQFF
>.|TRBV3-1/TRBV3-2
CASSQETLLAVSYNEQFF
>.|TRBV7-6
CASSPDWSGSSYEQYF
>once|TRBV30
CAWSAQGDSPLHF
>.|TRBV3-1/TRBV3-2
CASSQEGRGGQETQYF
>.|TRBV15
CATSRDKGSGNTIYF
>.|TRBV7-9
CASSLLFDNEQFF
>.|TRBV10-3
CAIRPQTGGNSPLHF
>.|TRBV6-5
CASSYSDYYEQYF
>once|TRBV5-4
CASSQSSGRRSDTQYF
>.|TRBV25-1
CARYYGNSGNTIYF
>.|TRBV7-9
CASSSRDRAYNEQFF
>.|TRBV19
CASSLRLAGGPQETQYF
>.|TRBV5-1
CASSFLPSAGAQAYEQYF
>.|TRBV5-1
CASSLRTSTDTQYF
>.|TRBV28
CASRPPAEREKLFF
>.|TRBV9
CASSGLDSPLHF
>.|TRBV29-1
CSARPWGEYTGELFF
>.|TRBV30
CAWSVSRIRGDTQYF